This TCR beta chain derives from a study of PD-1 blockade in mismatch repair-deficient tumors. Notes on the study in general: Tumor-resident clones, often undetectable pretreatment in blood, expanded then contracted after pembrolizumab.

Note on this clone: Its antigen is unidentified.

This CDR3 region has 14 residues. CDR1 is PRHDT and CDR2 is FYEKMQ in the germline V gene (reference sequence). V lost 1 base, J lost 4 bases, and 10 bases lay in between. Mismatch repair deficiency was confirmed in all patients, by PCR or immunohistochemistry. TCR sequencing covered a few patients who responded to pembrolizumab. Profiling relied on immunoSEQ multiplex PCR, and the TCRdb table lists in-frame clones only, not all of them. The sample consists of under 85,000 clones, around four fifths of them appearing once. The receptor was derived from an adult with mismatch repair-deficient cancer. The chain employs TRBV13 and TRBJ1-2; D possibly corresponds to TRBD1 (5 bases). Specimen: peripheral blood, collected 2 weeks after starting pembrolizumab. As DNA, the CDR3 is TGTGCCAGCAGCTTAGTTGGGACGGGCTATGGCTACACCTTC. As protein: CASSLVGTGYGYTF. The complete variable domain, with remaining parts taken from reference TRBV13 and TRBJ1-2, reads AAGVIQSPRHLIKEKRETATLKCYPIPRHDTVYWYQQGPGQDPQFLISFYEKMQSDKGSIPDRFSAQQFSDYHSELNMSSLELGDSALYFCASSLVGTGYGYTFGSGTRLTVV.